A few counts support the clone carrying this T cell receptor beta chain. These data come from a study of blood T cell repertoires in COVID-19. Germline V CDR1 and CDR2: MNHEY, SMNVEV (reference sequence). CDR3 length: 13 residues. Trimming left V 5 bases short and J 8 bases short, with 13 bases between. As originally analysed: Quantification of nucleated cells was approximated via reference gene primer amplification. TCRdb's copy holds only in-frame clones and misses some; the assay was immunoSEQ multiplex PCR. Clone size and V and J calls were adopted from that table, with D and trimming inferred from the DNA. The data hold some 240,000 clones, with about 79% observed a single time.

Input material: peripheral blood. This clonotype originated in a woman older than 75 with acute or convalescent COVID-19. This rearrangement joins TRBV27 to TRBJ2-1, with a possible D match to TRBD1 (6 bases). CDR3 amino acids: CASSPQNRDEQFF. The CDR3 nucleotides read TGTGCCAGCAGTCCGCAGAACAGGGATGAGCAGTTCTTC.